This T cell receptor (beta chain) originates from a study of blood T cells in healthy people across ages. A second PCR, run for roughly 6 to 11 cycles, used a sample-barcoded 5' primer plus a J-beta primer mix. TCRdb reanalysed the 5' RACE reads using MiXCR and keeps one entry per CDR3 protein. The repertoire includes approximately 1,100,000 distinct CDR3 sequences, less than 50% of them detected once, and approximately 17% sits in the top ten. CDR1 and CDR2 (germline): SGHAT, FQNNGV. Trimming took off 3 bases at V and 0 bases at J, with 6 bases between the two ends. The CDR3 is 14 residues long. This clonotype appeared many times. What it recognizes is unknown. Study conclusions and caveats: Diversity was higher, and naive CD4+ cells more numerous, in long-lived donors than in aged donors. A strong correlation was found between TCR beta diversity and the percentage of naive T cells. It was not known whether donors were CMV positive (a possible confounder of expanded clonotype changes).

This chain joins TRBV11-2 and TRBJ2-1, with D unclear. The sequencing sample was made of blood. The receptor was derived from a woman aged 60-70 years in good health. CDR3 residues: CASSFDDSYNEQFF. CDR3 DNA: TGTGCCAGCAGCTTTGATGACTCCTACAATGAGCAGTTCTTC.